This T cell receptor beta chain was documented in a study of T cell repertoires in cytomegalovirus infection. As for the study in general: Public TCR beta signatures marked donors with CMV infection and the matching HLA. Study-level points and caveats: Pooled public TCR beta family frequency picked out CMV carriers with the relevant HLA.

As to this clonotype: Its antigen is currently unknown.

The V and J ends lost 1 base and 3 bases, in that order; junction bases with no gene match: 8. The V gene's germline CDR1 is SGHAT and CDR2 FQNNGV. This CDR3 has 17 residues. TCRdb ran MiXCR on the reads and lists one entry per CDR3 protein. This sample has approximately 470,000 distinct CDR3 sequences, with 42% found just once. The chain is built from TRBV11-2 and TRBJ2-3; 9 bases fit TRBD1. This TCR was recovered from a human donor in good health (CMV status not recorded). Some clones in this sample may be carry-over from other donors' samples. Specimen: cultured PBMCs, collected from culture after CMV antigen stimulation. The DNA for the CDR3 is TGTGCCAGCAGCTTAGGTCGACAGGGGGGACCTACAGATACGCAGTATTTT. Encoded protein: CASSLGRQGGPTDTQYF.